This T cell receptor (beta chain) was captured by sequencing in a study of a mutant IDH1 vaccine in newly diagnosed glioma. The time point was: week 11, during vaccination. Each dose of the vaccine consisted of 300 ug of mutant IDH1 20-mer peptide, with topical imiquimod. From germline, CDR1 is SQVTM and CDR2 ANQGSEA. The CDR3 is 16 amino acids. V was pared by 0 bases and J by 3 bases, with 6 bases of the junction left unmatched. Assay used: immunoSEQ multiplex PCR; TCRdb lists only in-frame clones, some missing. In the table there are about 32,000 clones, roughly 78% of which are singletons. Of note for this clone: Its target is not known.

The TCR comes from a young man with glioma. J is TRBJ2-1 and V is TRBV29-1, with 9 bases identical to TRBD2. Specimen: PBMCs, collected from a glioma patient whose treatment included an IDH1 peptide vaccine. CDR3 nucleotide sequence: TGCAGCGTTGAAGATAGGGCTAGCGGGGTCTACAATGAGCAGTTCTTC. It is translated as CSVEDRASGVYNEQFF.